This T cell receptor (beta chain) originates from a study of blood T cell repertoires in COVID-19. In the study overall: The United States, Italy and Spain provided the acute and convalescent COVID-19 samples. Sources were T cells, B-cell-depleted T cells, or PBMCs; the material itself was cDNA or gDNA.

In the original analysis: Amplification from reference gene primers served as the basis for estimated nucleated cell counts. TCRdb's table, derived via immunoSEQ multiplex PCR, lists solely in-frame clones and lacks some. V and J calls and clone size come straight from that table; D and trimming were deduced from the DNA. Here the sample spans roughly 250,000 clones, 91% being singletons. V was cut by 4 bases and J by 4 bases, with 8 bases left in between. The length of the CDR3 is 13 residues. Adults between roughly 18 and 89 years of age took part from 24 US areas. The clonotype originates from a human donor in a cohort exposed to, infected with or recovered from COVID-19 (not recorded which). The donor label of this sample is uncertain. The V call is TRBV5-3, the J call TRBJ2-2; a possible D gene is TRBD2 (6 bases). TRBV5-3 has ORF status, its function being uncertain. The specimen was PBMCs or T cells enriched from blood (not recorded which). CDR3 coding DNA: TGTGCCAGAAGCCCGGGACTCACCGGGGAGCTGTTTTTT. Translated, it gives CARSPGLTGELFF.